The 5 T cell receptor beta chains below were found in one sample sequenced in a study of shared clonotypes between healthy human individuals. Libraries were prepared by immunoSEQ multiplex PCR; TCRdb keeps only in-frame clonotypes and omits some of them. The repertoire holds around 2,000,000 clones, with 95% as singletons. The specimen sequenced was naive CD4+ T cells sorted from blood. Specified subset: CD45RA+ positively selected. The receptor source for this set is a young man in good health.

This sequence joins TRBV5-8 and TRBJ1-1; D ambiguous. V lost 2 bases and J 0 bases, leaving 11 bases between the germline ends. Germline V gives CDR1 SGHTS, CDR2 YDEGEE. This CDR3 has 15 residues. The CDR3 loop is CASSFADRMNTEAFF. DNA of the CDR3: TGTGCCAGCAGCTTTGCAGACCGAATGAACACTGAAGCTTTCTTT.

J is TRBJ2-2 and V is TRBV19; 8 positions agree with TRBD1. The CDR3 consists of 14 residues. J gave up 2 bases and V 9 bases, and 5 bases lay outside the gene matches. Germline V gene sequence: CDR1 LNHDA, CDR2 SQIVND (reference sequence). CDR3 nucleotides: TGTGCCAGCGTTCAGGGGGCAAACACCGGGGAGCTGTTTTTT. Protein product: CASVQGANTGELFF.

This clone was seen once. The chain has TRBV5-1 and TRBJ2-2; TRBD1 aligns across 9 bases. Unmatched junction bases numbered 7, after V lost 3 bases and J lost 7 bases. The germline V gene encodes CDR1 SGHRS and CDR2 YFSETQ. The CDR3 loop spans 15 amino acids. The CDR3 sequence is CASSYSGQGGGELFF. CDR3 bases: TGCGCCAGCAGCTACTCGGGACAGGGTGGCGGGGAGCTGTTTTTT.

Remarks on this clone: The sample holds other DNA sequences that translate to the same CDR3. The rearrangement links TRBV18 to TRBJ1-4, with 8 bases aligning to TRBD1. Per germline, CDR1 KGHSH and CDR2 LQKENI. The CDR3 runs to 14 residues. J was trimmed by 5 bases and V by 3 bases; bases with no gene match: 2. CDR3 amino acids: CASSPRTGNEKLFF. Written as DNA, the CDR3 is TGTGCCAGCTCACCGAGGACAGGGAATGAAAAACTGTTTTTT.

Points on this clone: This sample also contains other DNA sequences that code for the same CDR3. The V call is TRBV5-1, the J call TRBJ2-1; maybe TRBD2 (6 bases). The CDR3 consists of 12 residues. CDR1 is SGHRS, CDR2 YFSETQ, per germline. The V and J ends lost 2 bases and 8 bases respectively, with 8 bases between them. CDR3 sequence reads: CASSFGGDEQFF. CDR3 DNA sequence: TGCGCCAGCAGCTTCGGAGGGGATGAGCAGTTCTTC.